This T cell receptor (beta chain) was identified in a study of control samples from healthy donors and cancer patients. Produced via immunoSEQ multiplex PCR; TCRdb's table is partial and in-frame only. The sample has roughly 180,000 clones; 80% to 95% are singletons. With respect to this clone: Other DNA sequences from this sample encode an identical CDR3 as well.

V gave up 6 bases and J gave up 8 bases, with 13 bases separating them. The CDR3 spans 11 residues. The germline V gene has CDR1 DFQATT and CDR2 SNEGSKA (reference sequence). This chain uses TRBV20-1 with TRBJ1-2; maybe TRBD1 (6 bases). Input material: blood. The receptor was isolated from a woman in her sixties in good health. CDR3 protein: CSATWGRGYTF. DNA for the CDR3: TGCAGTGCAACATGGGGGCGCGGCTACACCTTC.